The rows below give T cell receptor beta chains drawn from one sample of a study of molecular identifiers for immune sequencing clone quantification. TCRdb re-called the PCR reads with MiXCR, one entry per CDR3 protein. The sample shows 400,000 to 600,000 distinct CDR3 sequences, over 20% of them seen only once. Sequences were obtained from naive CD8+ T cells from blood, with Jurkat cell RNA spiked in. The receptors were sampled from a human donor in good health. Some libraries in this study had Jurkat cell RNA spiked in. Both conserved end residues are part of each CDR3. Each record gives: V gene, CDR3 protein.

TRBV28	CASSYRVTDTQYF
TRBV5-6	CASSGRDRSYEQYF
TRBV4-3	CASSQDSWREGLVGTDTQYF
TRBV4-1	CAGSQVGQGGQPQHF
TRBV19	CASSVFSTDTQYF
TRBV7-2	CASSSPPGETQYF
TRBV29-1	CSVARRGREYEQYF
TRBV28	CASTGGDQPQHF
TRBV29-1	CSVFRDTGELFF
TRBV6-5	CASSYPYRGRCQPQHF
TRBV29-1	CSARTWTSTDTQYF
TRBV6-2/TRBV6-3	CASSYGGLDTEAFF
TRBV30	CAWSVIGLVSEAFF
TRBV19	CASSTPGGQTEAFF
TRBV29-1	CSVRGQGFYGYTF
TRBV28	CASSLCTDTQYF
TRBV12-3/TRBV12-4	CASSSLSRERDQPQHF
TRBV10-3	CAISEIGGSPGEQYF
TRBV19	CASSLGLAGGYAKNIQYF
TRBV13	CASNPFGQGGGEAFF
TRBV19	CASSMRGSRTDTQYF
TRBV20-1	CSATEKTVAGEREDTQYF
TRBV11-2	CASSLGRSRSYNEQFF
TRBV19	CASSIVGFSNQPQHF
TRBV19	CASSMWGGSPLHF
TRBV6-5	CASSLTGDMNTEAFF
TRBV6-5	CASSSSLASGNEQFF
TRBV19	CASSTLVTDTQYF
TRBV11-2	CASSRGTGAEVEAFF